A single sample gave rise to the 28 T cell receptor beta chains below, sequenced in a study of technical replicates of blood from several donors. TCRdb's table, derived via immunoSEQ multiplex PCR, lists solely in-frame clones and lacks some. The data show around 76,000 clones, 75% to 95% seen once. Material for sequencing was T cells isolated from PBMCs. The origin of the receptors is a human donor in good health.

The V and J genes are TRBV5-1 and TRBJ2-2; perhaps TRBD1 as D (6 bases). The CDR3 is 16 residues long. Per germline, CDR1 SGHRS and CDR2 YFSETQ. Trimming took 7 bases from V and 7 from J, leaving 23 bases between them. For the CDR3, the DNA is TGCGCCAGCGGGCCCGACAGTTACAGGGCTAACGGGGAGCTGTTTTTT. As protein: CASGPDSYRANGELFF.

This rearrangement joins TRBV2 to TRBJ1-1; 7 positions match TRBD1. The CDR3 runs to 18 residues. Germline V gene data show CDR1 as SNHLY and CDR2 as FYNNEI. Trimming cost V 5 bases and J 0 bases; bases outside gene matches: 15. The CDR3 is CASSSNRGGVSMNTEAFF. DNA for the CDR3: TGTGCCAGCAGTTCAAACAGGGGAGGTGTTTCCATGAACACTGAAGCTTTCTTT. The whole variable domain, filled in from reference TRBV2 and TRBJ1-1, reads EPEVTQTPSHQVTQMGQEVILRCVPISNHLYFYWYRQILGQKVEFLVSFYNNEISEKSEIFDDQFSVERPDGSNFTLKIRSTKLEDSAMYFCASSSNRGGVSMNTEAFFGQGTRLTVV.

The CDR3 sequence: CASSQDRVTEAFF. DNA for the CDR3: TGTGCCAGCAGTCAGGACAGGGTCACTGAAGCTTTCTTT. The gene calls are TRBV28 and TRBJ1-1, with TRBD1 identical over 8 bases. The CDR3 has 13 residues. Germline values: CDR1 MDHEN, CDR2 SYDVKM. After removal of 5 bases from V and 4 bases from J, the junction contained 3 bases not matched to a gene.

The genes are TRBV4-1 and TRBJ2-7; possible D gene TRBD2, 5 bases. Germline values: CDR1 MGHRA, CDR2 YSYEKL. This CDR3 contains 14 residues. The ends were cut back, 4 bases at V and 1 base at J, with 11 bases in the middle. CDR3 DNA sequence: TGCGCCAGCAGCCCGACTACTCCGTCCTACGAGCAGTACTTC. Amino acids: CASSPTTPSYEQYF.

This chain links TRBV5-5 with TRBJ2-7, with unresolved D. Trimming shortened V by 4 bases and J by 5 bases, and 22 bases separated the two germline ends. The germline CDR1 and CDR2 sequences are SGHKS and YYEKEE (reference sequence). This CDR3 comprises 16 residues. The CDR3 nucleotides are TGTGCCAGCAGCCGCACCGCCCAGAGGAGTTTGCACGAGCAGTACTTC. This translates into CASSRTAQRSLHEQYF. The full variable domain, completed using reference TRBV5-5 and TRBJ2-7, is DAGVTQSPTHLIKTRGQQVTLRCSPISGHKSVSWYQQVLGQGPQFIFQYYEKEERGRGNFPDRFSARQFPNYSSELNVNALLLGDSALYLCASSRTAQRSLHEQYFGPGTRLTVT.

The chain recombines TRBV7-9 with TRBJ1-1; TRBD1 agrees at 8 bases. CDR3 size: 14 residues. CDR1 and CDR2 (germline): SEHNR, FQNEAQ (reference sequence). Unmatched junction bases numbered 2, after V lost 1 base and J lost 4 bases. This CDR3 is CASSLEQGGTEAFF. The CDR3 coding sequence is TGTGCCAGCAGCTTAGAACAGGGGGGCACTGAAGCTTTCTTT.

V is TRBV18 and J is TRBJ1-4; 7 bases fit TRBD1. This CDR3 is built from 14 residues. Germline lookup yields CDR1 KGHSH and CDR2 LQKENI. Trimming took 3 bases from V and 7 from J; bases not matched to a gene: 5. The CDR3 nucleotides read TGTGCCAGCTCACCGACAGGGCTGAGTGAAAAACTGTTTTTT. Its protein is CASSPTGLSEKLFF.

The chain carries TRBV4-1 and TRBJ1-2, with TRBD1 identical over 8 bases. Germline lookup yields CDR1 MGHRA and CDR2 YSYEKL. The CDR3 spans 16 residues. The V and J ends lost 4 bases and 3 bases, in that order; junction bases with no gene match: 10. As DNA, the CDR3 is TGCGCCAGCAGCCTCAACCGGGACAGGTCGTACTATGGCTACACCTTC. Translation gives CASSLNRDRSYYGYTF.

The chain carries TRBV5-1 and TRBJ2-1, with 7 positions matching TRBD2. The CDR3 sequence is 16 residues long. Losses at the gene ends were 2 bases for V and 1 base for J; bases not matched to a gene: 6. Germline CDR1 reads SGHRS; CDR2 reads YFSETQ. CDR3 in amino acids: CASSLLGGGSYNEQFF. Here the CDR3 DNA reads TGCGCCAGCAGCTTATTAGGCGGGGGATCCTACAATGAGCAGTTCTTC.

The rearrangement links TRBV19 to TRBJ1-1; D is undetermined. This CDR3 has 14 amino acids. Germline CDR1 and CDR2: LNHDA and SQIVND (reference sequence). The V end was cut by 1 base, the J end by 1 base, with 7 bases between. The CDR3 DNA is TGTGCCAGTAGTATAGCCCCCCGGAACACTGAAGCTTTCTTT. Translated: CASSIAPRNTEAFF.

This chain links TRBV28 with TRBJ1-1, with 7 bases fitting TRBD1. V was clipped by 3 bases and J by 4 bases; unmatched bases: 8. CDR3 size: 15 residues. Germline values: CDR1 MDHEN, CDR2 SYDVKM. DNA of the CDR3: TGTGCCAGCAGTTTGGGAGACAGGGCGAGCACTGAAGCTTTCTTT. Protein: CASSLGDRASTEAFF.

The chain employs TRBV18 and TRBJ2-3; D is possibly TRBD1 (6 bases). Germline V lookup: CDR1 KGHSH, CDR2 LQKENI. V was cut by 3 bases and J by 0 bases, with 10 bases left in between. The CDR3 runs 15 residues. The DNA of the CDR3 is TGTGCCAGCTCACCCGGGACAACTAGCACAGATACGCAGTATTTT. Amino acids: CASSPGTTSTDTQYF.

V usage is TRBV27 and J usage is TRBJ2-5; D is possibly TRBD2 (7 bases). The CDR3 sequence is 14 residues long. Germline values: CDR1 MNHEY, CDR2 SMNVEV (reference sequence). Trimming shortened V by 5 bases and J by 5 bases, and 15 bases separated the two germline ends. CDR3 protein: CASSLRGGGETQYF. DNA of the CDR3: TGTGCCAGCAGTCTTCGCGGGGGCGGGGAGACCCAGTACTTC.

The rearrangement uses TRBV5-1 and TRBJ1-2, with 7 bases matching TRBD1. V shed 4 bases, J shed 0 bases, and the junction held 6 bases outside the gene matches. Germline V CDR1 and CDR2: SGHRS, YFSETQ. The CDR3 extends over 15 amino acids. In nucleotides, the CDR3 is TGCGCCAGCAGCCTAGGACAGGTGGCTAACTATGGCTACACCTTC. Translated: CASSLGQVANYGYTF.

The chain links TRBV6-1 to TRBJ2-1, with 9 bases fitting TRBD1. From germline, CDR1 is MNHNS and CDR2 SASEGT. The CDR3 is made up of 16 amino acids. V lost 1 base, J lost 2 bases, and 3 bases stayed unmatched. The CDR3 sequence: CASSEEWDRAYNEQFF. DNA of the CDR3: TGTGCCAGCAGTGAAGAGTGGGACAGGGCCTACAATGAGCAGTTCTTC.

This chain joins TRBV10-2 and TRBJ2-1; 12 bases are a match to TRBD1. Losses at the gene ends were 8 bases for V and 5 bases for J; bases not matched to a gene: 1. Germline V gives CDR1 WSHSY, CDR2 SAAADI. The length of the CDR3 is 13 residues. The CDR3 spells CASGTGGNNEQFF. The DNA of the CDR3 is TGCGCCAGCGGGACAGGGGGCAACAATGAGCAGTTCTTC.

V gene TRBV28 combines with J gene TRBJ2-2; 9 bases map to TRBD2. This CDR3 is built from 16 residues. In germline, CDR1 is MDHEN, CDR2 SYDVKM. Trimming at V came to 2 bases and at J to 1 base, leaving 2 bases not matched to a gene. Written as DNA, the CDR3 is TGTGCCAGCAGTTTAGGAGCGGGGGGGAACACCGGGGAGCTGTTTTTT. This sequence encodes CASSLGAGGNTGELFF.

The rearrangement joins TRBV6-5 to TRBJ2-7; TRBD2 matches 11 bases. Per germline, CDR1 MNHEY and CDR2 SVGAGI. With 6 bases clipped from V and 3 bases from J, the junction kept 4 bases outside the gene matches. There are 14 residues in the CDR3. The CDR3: CASRIGLAGYEQYF. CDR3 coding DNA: TGTGCCAGCAGAATAGGACTAGCGGGCTACGAGCAGTACTTC.

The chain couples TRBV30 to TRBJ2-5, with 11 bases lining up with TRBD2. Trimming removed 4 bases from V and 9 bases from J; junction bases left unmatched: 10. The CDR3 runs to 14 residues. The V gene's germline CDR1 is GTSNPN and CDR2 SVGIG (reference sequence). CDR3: CAWTGLAVRSPQYF. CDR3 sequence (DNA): TGTGCCTGGACGGGACTAGCGGTCCGATCCCCCCAGTACTTC.

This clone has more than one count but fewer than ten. The DNA of the CDR3 is TGTGCCAGCAGCCAAGTTAGGAACACTGAAGCTTTCTTT. Its translation: CASSQVRNTEAFF. This chain joins TRBV14 and TRBJ1-1; D not certain. This CDR3 has 13 amino acids. With 1 base removed from V and 1 base from J, the gap between germline ends came to 4 bases. Germline CDR1 reads SGHDN; CDR2 reads FVKESK.

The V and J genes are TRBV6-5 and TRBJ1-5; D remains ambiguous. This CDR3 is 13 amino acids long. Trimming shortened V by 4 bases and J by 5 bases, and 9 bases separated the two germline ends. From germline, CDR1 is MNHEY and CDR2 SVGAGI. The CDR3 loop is CASSSASDQPQHF. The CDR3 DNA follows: TGTGCCAGCAGTTCCGCGTCGGATCAGCCCCAGCATTTT.

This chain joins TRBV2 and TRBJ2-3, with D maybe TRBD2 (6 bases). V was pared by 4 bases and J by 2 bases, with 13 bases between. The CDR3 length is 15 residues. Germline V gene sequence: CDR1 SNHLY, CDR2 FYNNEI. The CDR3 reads CASSVSGGVTDTQYF. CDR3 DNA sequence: TGTGCCAGCAGTGTATCCGGCGGGGTCACAGATACGCAGTATTTT.

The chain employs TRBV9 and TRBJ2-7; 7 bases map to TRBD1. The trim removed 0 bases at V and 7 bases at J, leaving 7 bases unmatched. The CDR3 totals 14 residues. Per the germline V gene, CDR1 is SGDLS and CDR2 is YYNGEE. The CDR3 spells CASSVGQGIREQYF. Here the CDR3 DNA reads TGTGCCAGCAGCGTAGGACAGGGTATCCGTGAGCAGTACTTC.

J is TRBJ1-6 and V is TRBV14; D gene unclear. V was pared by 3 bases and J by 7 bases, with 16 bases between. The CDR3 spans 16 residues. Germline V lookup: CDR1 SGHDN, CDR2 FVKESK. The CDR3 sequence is CASSHDREIGNSPLHF. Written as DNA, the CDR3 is TGTGCCAGCAGCCACGATCGGGAAATTGGGAATTCACCCCTCCACTTT. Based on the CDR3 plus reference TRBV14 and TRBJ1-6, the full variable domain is EAGVTQFPSHSVIEKGQTVTLRCDPISGHDNLYWYRRVMGKEIKFLLHFVKESKQDESGMPNNRFLAERTGGTYSTLKVQPAELEDSGVYFCASSHDREIGNSPLHFGNGTRLTVT.

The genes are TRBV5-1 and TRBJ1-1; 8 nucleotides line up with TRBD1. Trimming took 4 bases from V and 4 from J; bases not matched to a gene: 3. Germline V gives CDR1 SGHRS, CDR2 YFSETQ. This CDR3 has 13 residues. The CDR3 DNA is TGCGCCAGCAGCGGTACAGGGGGCACTGAAGCTTTCTTT. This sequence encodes CASSGTGGTEAFF.

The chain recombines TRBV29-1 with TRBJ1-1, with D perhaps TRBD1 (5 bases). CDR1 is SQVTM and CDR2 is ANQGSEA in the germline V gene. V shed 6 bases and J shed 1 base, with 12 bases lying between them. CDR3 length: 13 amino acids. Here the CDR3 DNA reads TGCAGCGTCCGTGGGCAGGGGAACACTGAAGCTTTCTTT. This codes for CSVRGQGNTEAFF.

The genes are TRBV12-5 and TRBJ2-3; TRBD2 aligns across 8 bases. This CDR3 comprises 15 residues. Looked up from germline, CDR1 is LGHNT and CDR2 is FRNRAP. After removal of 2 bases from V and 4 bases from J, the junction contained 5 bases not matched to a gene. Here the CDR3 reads CASGLRAGVADTQYF. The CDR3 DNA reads TGTGCTAGTGGTTTGCGAGCGGGGGTAGCAGATACGCAGTATTTT.

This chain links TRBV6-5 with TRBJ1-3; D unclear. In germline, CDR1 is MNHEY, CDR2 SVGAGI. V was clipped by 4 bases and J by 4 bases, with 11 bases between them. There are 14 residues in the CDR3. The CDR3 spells CASSFETTGNTIYF. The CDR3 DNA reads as TGTGCCAGCAGTTTCGAGACAACCGGAAACACCATATATTTT.